This T cell receptor (beta chain) derives from a study of PD-1 blockade in mismatch repair-deficient tumors. Study at large: Patients had fewer than 15 mismatch repair-deficient cancer types and were previously treated and progressing.

Method: immunoSEQ multiplex PCR; TCRdb's copy keeps in-frame clones and lacks some. The data hold about 79,000 clones, with roughly 80% observed a single time. PCR or immunohistochemistry showed mismatch repair deficiency in every enrolled patient. Three pembrolizumab responders had their TCRs sequenced. Study-wide points: Tumor-resident clones, often undetectable pretreatment in blood, expanded then contracted after pembrolizumab.

The CDR3 has 14 amino acids. Trimming stripped 5 bases from V and 8 bases from J, with 16 bases between. In germline, CDR1 is LNHDA, CDR2 SQIVND (reference sequence). As concerns this clone: What it binds is not known.

Source: peripheral blood, taken 44 weeks after starting pembrolizumab. V is TRBV19 and J is TRBJ2-1; TRBD1 or TRBD2 may be the D gene (5 bases each). The TCR comes from an adult with mismatch repair-deficient cancer. CDR3 protein: CASSPGSVGDEQFF. CDR3 in DNA: TGTGCCAGTAGTCCTGGGTCGGTGGGGGATGAGCAGTTCTTC.